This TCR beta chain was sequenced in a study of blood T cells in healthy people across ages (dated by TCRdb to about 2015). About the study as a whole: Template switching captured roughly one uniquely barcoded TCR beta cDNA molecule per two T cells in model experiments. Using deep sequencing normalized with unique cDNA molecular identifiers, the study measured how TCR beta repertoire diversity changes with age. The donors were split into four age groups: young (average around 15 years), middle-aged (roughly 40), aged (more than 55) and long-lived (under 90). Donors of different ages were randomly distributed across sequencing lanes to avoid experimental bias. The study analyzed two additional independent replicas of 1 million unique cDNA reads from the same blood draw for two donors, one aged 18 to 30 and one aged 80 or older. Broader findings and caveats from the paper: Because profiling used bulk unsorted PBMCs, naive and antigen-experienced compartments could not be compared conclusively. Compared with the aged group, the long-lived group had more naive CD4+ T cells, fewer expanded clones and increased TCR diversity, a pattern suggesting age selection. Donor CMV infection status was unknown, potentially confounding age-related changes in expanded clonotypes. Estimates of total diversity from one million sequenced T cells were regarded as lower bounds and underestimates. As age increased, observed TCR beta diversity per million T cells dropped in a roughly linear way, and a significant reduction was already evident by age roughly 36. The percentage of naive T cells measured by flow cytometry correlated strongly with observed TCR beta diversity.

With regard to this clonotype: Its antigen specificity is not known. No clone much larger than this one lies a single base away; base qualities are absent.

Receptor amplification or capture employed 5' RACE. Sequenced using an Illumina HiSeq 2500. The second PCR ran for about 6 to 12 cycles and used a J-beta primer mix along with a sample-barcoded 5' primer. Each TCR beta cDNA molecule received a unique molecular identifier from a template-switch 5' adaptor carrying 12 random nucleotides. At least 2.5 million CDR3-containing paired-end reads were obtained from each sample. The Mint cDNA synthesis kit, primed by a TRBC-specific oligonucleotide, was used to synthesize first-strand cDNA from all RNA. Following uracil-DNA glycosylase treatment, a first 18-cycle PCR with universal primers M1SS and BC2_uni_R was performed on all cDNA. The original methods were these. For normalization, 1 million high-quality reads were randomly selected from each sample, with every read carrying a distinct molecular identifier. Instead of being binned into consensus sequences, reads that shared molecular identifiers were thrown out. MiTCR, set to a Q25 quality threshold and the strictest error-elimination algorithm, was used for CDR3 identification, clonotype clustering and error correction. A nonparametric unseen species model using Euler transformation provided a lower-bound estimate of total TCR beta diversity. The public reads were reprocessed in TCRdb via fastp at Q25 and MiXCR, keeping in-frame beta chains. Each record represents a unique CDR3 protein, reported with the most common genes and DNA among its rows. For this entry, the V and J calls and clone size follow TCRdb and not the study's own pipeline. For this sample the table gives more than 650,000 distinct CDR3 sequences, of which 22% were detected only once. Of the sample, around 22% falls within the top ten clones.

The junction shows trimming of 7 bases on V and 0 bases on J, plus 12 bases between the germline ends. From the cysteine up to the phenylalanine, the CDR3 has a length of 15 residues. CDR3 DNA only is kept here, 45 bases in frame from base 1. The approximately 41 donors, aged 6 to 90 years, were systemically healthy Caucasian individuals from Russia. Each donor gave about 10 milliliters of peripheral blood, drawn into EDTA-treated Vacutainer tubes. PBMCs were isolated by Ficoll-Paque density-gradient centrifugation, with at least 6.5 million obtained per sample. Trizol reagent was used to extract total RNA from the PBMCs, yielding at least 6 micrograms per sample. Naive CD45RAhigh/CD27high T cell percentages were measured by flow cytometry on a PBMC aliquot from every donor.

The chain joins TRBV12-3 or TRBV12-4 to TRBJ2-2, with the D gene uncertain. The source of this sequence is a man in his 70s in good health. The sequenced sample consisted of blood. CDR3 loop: CASNIALANTGELFF. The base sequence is TGTGCCAGCAACATAGCCCTGGCGAACACCGGGGAGCTGTTTTTT.